The 7 T cell receptor beta chains in this list originate from one sample, sequenced in a study of PD-1 blockade in classical Hodgkin lymphoma (dated by TCRdb to about 2020). The library was made by the immunoSEQ multiplex PCR assay. The table was pulled from immuneACCESS by TCRdb, which kept in-frame rearrangements only. Such tables lose some clones; where checked, under half of the loss comes from unresolved V genes, and the rest has no known cause. The sample contains about 30,000 clones, roughly 88% of them found a single time. The ten largest clones represent around 6.7% of the sample. What the time point label conveys for this sample: cycle 1 day 1 (C1D1), immediately before nivolumab initiation. All trial patients had relapsed after autologous stem cell transplantation, with cohorts A, B and C differing in prior brentuximab vedotin exposure. CD8+ T cells were purified from thawed PBMCs by magnetic negative selection with a Miltenyi CD8+ T cell isolation kit.

The sequencing here drew on CD8+ T cells from blood, taken at baseline. Source of these receptors: a human donor with classical Hodgkin lymphoma.

The chain joins TRBV30 to TRBJ2-1, with no clear D. Germline V gene lookup returns CDR1 GTSNPN and CDR2 SVGIG (reference sequence). V lost 0 bases, J lost 7 bases, and 7 bases lay in between. CDR3 size: 12 residues. CDR3 in amino acids: CAWSVLGNEQFF. CDR3 coding DNA: TGTGCCTGGAGTGTTTTGGGGAATGAGCAGTTCTTC.

The chain joins TRBV14 to TRBJ2-1; TRBD2 is a possible D gene (6 bases). This CDR3 has 13 amino acids. V was cut by 2 bases and J by 13 bases, with 15 bases left in between. Germline loops: CDR1 SGHDN, CDR2 FVKESK. The CDR3: CASSQSGGIFQFF. The CDR3, as DNA: TGTGCCAGCAGCCAATCCGGCGGGATCTTCCAGTTCTTC. Using reference TRBV14 and TRBJ2-1 for the parts outside the CDR3, the full variable domain is EAGVTQFPSHSVIEKGQTVTLRCDPISGHDNLYWYRRVMGKEIKFLLHFVKESKQDESGMPNNRFLAERTGGTYSTLKVQPAELEDSGVYFCASSQSGGIFQFFGPGTRLTVL.

The chain uses TRBV29-1 and TRBJ1-4; D is possibly TRBD1 (6 bases). The CDR3 has 12 residues. V was cut by 0 bases and J by 16 bases, with 15 bases left in between. The germline gives CDR1 SQVTM, CDR2 ANQGSEA. CDR3 sequence reads: CSVEDDGGAPFF. The CDR3 nucleotides are TGCAGCGTTGAAGATGACGGGGGCGCGCCGTTTTTT.

This clone has only one observation. The rearrangement joins TRBV27 to TRBJ2-5; tentatively, D is TRBD2 (6 bases). The germline V gene has CDR1 MNHEY and CDR2 SMNVEV (reference sequence). Deletions cut 2 bases from V and 5 bases from J, with 12 bases between. CDR3 length equals 14 residues. CDR3 nucleotides: TGTGCCAGCAGTTTAGGAGGGGTCGGGGAGACCCAGTACTTC. Residues: CASSLGGVGETQYF.

This clone was detected once. The chain couples TRBV28 to TRBJ2-7; TRBD2 matches at 15 bases. The CDR3 totals 14 residues. CDR1 and CDR2 from the germline V gene are MDHEN and SYDVKM. The V gene end was trimmed by 6 bases and the J gene end by 6 bases; junction bases not matched to a gene: 3. The CDR3 DNA sequence: TGTGCCAGCAGGTGGACTAGCGGGAGGGCCGAGCAGTACTTC. It codes for CASRWTSGRAEQYF.

The rearrangement uses TRBV4-2 and TRBJ1-1; maybe TRBD1 (6 bases). Germline CDR1 is LGHNA and CDR2 is YNFKEQ. This CDR3 is built from 15 residues. V shed 3 bases and J shed 6 bases, with 17 bases lying between them. CDR3 sequence reads: CASSHKVQGPAEAFF. DNA of the CDR3: TGTGCCAGCAGCCACAAAGTTCAGGGGCCCGCTGAAGCTTTCTTT.

The CDR3 loop reads CSVPPSGRETQYF. CDR3 sequence (DNA): TGCAGCGTTCCTCCATCGGGGCGAGAGACCCAGTACTTC. The V gene is TRBV29-1, the J gene TRBJ2-5; D assignment may be TRBD1 or TRBD2 (5 bases each). This CDR3 spans 13 amino acids. Per germline, CDR1 SQVTM and CDR2 ANQGSEA. Between the trimmed V and J ends, which lost 5 bases and 4 bases, there was a span of 14 bases. The full variable domain, in which reference TRBV29-1 and TRBJ2-5 provide the parts outside the CDR3, is SAVISQKPSRDICQRGTSLTIQCQVDSQVTMMFWYRQQPGQSLTLIATANQGSEATYESGFVIDKFPISRPNLTFSTLTVSNMSPEDSSIYLCSVPPSGRETQYFGPGTRLLVL.